These T cell receptor beta chains were read from a single sample in a study of cytotoxic CD8 clonotypes in ibrutinib-treated CLL. Clones were sequenced by immunoSEQ multiplex PCR, and TCRdb holds only the in-frame ones, with some missing. The sample holds around 30,000 clones; 45% to 65% are singletons and the top ten take about 5%. Here the sequenced sample was PBMCs, taken before ibrutinib treatment. The receptors derive from a human donor with chronic lymphocytic leukemia. The CDR3 runs from the conserved cysteine through the conserved F or W. The D gene is left open where the match is weak. The listing skips clone size in some rows; elsewhere it reads once, few, many or a size class.

DNA | CDR3 | D | size | J | V
TGTGCCAGCATGGGGGGACTCTTCACAGATACGCAGTATTTT | CASMGGLFTDTQYF | . | . | TRBJ2-3 | TRBV7-6
TGTGCCAGTAGACAGCGGGGGGCCTCCTACAATGAGCAGTTCTTC | CASRQRGASYNEQFF | TRBD2 | . | TRBJ2-1 | TRBV19
TGTGCCAGTAGTATAGATGGGTTGGAGACCCAGTACTTC | CASSIDGLETQYF | . | . | TRBJ2-5 | TRBV19
TGCGCCAGCAGCCCCGAAGGAGCGCCTTACGAGCAGTACTTC | CASSPEGAPYEQYF | . | . | TRBJ2-7 | TRBV5-1
TGTGCCAGCCGCTTCGGGGGTACGAAGACCGGGGAGCTGTTTTTT | CASRFGGTKTGELFF | . | . | TRBJ2-2 | TRBV6-5
TGTGCCAGTAGTATAGGAGGTCCGGGACTAGTCCCGTACGAGCAGTACTTC | CASSIGGPGLVPYEQYF | TRBD2 | . | TRBJ2-7 | TRBV19
TGTGCCAGCAGCTTAGTACAGAATCAGCCCCAGCATTTT | CASSLVQNQPQHF | . | few | TRBJ1-5 | TRBV7-2
TGTGCCAGCAGCTTGACGGCGGGGGGGCCGAATGAGCAGTTCTTC | CASSLTAGGPNEQFF | TRBD2 | . | TRBJ2-1 | TRBV11-2
TGCGCCAGCAGCCCCTGGCCAGGAGTCTCCTACGAGCAGTACTTC | CASSPWPGVSYEQYF | . | . | TRBJ2-7 | TRBV5-1
TGCGCCAGCAGCAACTACCCTGAAAAACTGTTTTTT | CASSNYPEKLFF | . | many | TRBJ1-4 | TRBV4-1
TGTGCCAGCAGTTTATATGGGGGTTTAAACACTGAAGCTTTCTTT | CASSLYGGLNTEAFF | . | once | TRBJ1-1 | TRBV27
TGTGCCAGCTCAACACGGGCAGACACAGATACGCAGTATTTT | CASSTRADTDTQYF | . | . | TRBJ2-3 | TRBV18
TGTGCCAGCACCCGACTAGCGGGTGCCTACGAGCAGTACTTC | CASTRLAGAYEQYF | TRBD2 | . | TRBJ2-7 | TRBV2
TGTGCCAGCAGGTCCCCGACAGGGGGACTTGGAAAACTGTTTTTT | CASRSPTGGLGKLFF | TRBD1 | . | TRBJ1-4 | TRBV6-1